The clone carrying this TCR beta chain came up once. Its antigen remains unknown. Primers for the PCR totalled 60 Vbeta and 13 Jbeta. TCRdb keeps only in-frame clones here, not all; method: immunoSEQ multiplex PCR. The top ten hold over 5% of the sample, which has approximately 200,000 clones, 75% to 85% seen once. Germline assignment: CDR1 MNHEY and CDR2 SMNVEV (reference sequence). The CDR3 runs to 15 residues. V trimming: 3 bases; J trimming: 4 bases; junction bases outside the gene matches: 6. This specimen comes from a study of cytomegalovirus exposure and HLA in healthy donors. General observations from the study: An observed cluster of highly shared sequence variants was recorded as a likely sequencing artifact. The study labeled 150 to 200 TCR beta chains cytomegalovirus-associated. Prediction of most subjects' HLA-A and HLA-B alleles by TCR beta sequences was reportedly accurate. A link between a missense DCLRE1C variant and TCR beta V- and J-gene trimming emerged from a later analysis.

This receptor was obtained from a woman between 50 and 59 years old in good health and CMV-seropositive. The V call is TRBV27, the J call TRBJ1-1, with TRBD1 matching over 9 bases. The specimen sequenced was PBMCs. In DNA, the CDR3 is TGTGCCAGCAGTTTTGCTAGACAGGGGGGCACTGAAGCTTTCTTT. Amino acid sequence: CASSFARQGGTEAFF.